The following is a T cell receptor (beta chain) sequence with its context. TCRdb re-derived calls from the 5' RACE reads in MiXCR, one entry per CDR3 protein. The sample contains some 490,000 distinct CDR3 sequences, around a sixth of which appear only once. The data derive from a study of T-cell memory formation after mild COVID-19. The V and J ends lost 4 bases and 2 bases, in that order; junction bases with no gene match: 8. CDR3 length: 15 residues. Germline CDR1 MGHDK, CDR2 SYGVNS. The rearrangement uses TRBV25-1 and TRBJ2-7; 7 bases align to TRBD1. This clonotype was obtained from an adult woman who had mild COVID-19 (a few samples of this study predate the infection). Cell type and time point are not known. Specimen: PBMCs or a T cell subset sorted from them (not recorded which). CDR3 sequence (DNA): TGTGCCAGCAGTGGGAGAAGGCAGGGGGCCTACGAGCAGTACTTC. Translated, it gives CASSGRRQGAYEQYF.